The rows below give T cell receptor beta chains drawn from one sample of a study of shared clonotypes between healthy human individuals. The data were produced by immunoSEQ multiplex PCR, yet TCRdb's version contains in-frame clones alone and is incomplete. Of roughly 810,000 clones listed, 95% to 97% are singletons. Sequencing used naive CD8+ T cells sorted from blood. The receptors were gathered from a man aged 25 to 45 in good health. The CDR3 runs from the conserved cysteine through the conserved F or W. A D gene is named only where the DNA matches it firmly. Size values are once, few and many counts, or a class for expanded clones, and some rows have none.

>once|.|TRBV15|TRBJ2-7
CATSRGREQYF
TGTGCCACCAGCAGAGGGAGGGAGCAGTACTTC
>once|TRBD2|TRBV7-9|TRBJ2-7
CASSSSGRALGEQYF
TGTGCCAGCAGCTCTAGCGGGAGGGCCTTAGGCGAGCAGTACTTC
>.|.|TRBV19|TRBJ2-7
CASSVGTVDEQYF
TGTGCCAGTAGTGTCGGGACGGTCGACGAGCAGTACTTC
>.|TRBD2|TRBV7-9|TRBJ2-1
CASTPAGGRAGNEQFF
TGTGCCAGCACCCCCGCGGGCGGGAGGGCCGGGAATGAGCAGTTCTTC
>.|TRBD2|TRBV10-3|TRBJ2-7
CAISEPGLADYEQYF
TGTGCCATCAGTGAGCCGGGACTAGCGGACTACGAGCAGTACTTC
>.|TRBD2|TRBV27|TRBJ2-7
CASSLSSGRFDEQYF
TGTGCCAGCAGTTTATCTAGCGGGAGGTTCGACGAGCAGTACTTC
>.|.|TRBV28|TRBJ2-7
CASSSIDYEQYF
TGTGCCAGCAGTTCGATAGATTACGAGCAGTACTTC
>.|.|TRBV7-7|TRBJ1-4
CASSPARGLNEKLFF
TGTGCCAGCAGCCCGGCAAGGGGCTTGAATGAAAAACTGTTTTTT
>.|TRBD2|TRBV19|TRBJ2-7
CASSICVPGRLAGFCEQYF
TGTGCCAGTAGTATATGCGTGCCCGGGAGACTAGCGGGATTCTGCGAGCAGTACTTC
>.|.|TRBV10-2|TRBJ1-1
CASIQGPGRDEAFF
TGCGCCAGCATTCAGGGGCCGGGGCGTGATGAAGCTTTCTTT
>.|.|TRBV29-1|TRBJ2-7
CSALWGYEQYF
TGCAGCGCCCTTTGGGGTTACGAGCAGTACTTC
>.|.|TRBV28|TRBJ1-1
CASSLSHFREDMNTEAFF
TGTGCCAGCAGTTTATCTCACTTTCGGGAGGATATGAACACTGAAGCTTTCTTT
>few|TRBD1|TRBV7-8|TRBJ2-7
CASSLSGQGQYEQYF
TGTGCCAGCAGCTTATCGGGACAGGGACAATACGAGCAGTACTTC
>.|TRBD2|TRBV4-3|TRBJ2-3
CASSLETSGTLDTQYF
TGCGCCAGCAGCCTCGAGACTAGCGGGACCCTCGATACGCAGTATTTT
>.|.|TRBV28|TRBJ1-3
CASSHGISGNTIYF
TGTGCCAGCAGCCATGGGATCTCTGGAAACACCATATATTTT
>.|TRBD2|TRBV7-9|TRBJ2-2
CASSRTSGGNTGELFF
TGTGCCAGCAGCCGTACTAGCGGGGGGAACACCGGGGAGCTGTTTTTT
>once|.|TRBV13|TRBJ2-5
CASSNRDPAATQETQYF
TGTGCCAGCAGCAACCGTGACCCCGCCGCCACCCAAGAGACCCAGTACTTC
>.|TRBD1|TRBV11-2|TRBJ2-7
CASSLQGASYEQYF
TGTGCCAGCAGCCTACAGGGGGCTTCCTACGAGCAGTACTTC
>.|TRBD2|TRBV6-1|TRBJ2-1
CASSETGTSGYNEQFF
TGTGCCAGCAGTGAAACCGGGACTAGCGGCTACAATGAGCAGTTCTTC
>.|.|TRBV27|TRBJ2-7
CASRNLGATYEQYF
TGTGCCAGCAGAAACCTCGGGGCCACCTACGAGCAGTACTTC
>.|.|TRBV7-9|TRBJ1-5
CASSRGPEPQHF
TGTGCCAGCAGTCGGGGGCCGGAGCCCCAGCATTTT
>.|.|TRBV7-9|TRBJ2-2
CASSLPNTGELFF
TGTGCCAGCAGCTTACCGAACACCGGGGAGCTGTTTTTT
>.|.|TRBV5-5|TRBJ2-7
CASSRSYEQYF
TGTGCCAGCAGCCGATCCTACGAGCAGTACTTC
>.|TRBD1|TRBV27|TRBJ2-7
CASSETGSYEQYF
TGTGCCAGCAGCGAGACAGGGTCCTACGAGCAGTACTTC
>.|.|TRBV2|TRBJ2-7
CASFLDTAYEQYF
TGTGCCAGCTTCCTGGACACAGCCTACGAGCAGTACTTC
>.|.|TRBV9|TRBJ2-1
CASSDSGASYNEQFF
TGTGCCAGCAGCGATAGTGGAGCCTCCTACAATGAGCAGTTCTTC
>.|.|TRBV11-2|TRBJ1-1
CASSRTVMNTEAFF
TGTGCCAGCAGCCGGACAGTGATGAACACTGAAGCTTTCTTT
>.|.|TRBV11-3|TRBJ2-7
CASSLSWDRTGEQYF
TGTGCCAGCAGCTTAAGTTGGGACCGAACCGGCGAGCAGTACTTC
>.|TRBD2|TRBV9|TRBJ2-2
CASSASGRNTGELFF
TGTGCCAGCAGCGCTAGCGGGAGGAACACCGGGGAGCTGTTTTTT
>.|.|TRBV7-9|TRBJ2-4
CASSPGLDIQYF
TGTGCCAGCAGCCCCGGACTGGACATTCAGTACTTC
>once|TRBD2|TRBV4-1|TRBJ2-2
CASRKREGQNTGELFF
TGCGCCAGCAGGAAGAGGGAGGGCCAGAACACCGGGGAGCTGTTTTTT
>few|.|TRBV5-6|TRBJ2-7
CASSSGTKQYEQYF
TGTGCCAGCAGCTCAGGCACAAAACAATACGAGCAGTACTTC
>.|.|TRBV19|TRBJ2-7
CASSTLLGFDEQYF
TGTGCCAGTAGTACTCTACTAGGATTTGACGAGCAGTACTTC
>once|.|TRBV5-1|TRBJ2-1
CASSLYSVAVNEQFF
TGCGCCAGCAGCTTGTACAGTGTAGCAGTCAATGAGCAGTTCTTC
>.|TRBD1|TRBV29-1|TRBJ2-7
CSVLTGDSYEQYF
TGCAGCGTTCTTACAGGGGATTCCTACGAGCAGTACTTC
>.|TRBD2|TRBV30|TRBJ2-1
CAWSLTSGSWDEQFF
TGTGCCTGGAGTTTGACTAGCGGGAGTTGGGATGAGCAGTTCTTC
>.|TRBD1|TRBV19|TRBJ2-1
CASSRTGGTYNEQFF
TGTGCCAGTAGCAGGACAGGTGGGACCTACAATGAGCAGTTCTTC
>.|.|TRBV28|TRBJ2-1
CAFGQFGDEQFF
TGTGCCTTCGGACAGTTCGGGGATGAGCAGTTCTTC
>.|.|TRBV28|TRBJ2-7
CASSSPPDTEGEQYF
TGTGCCAGCAGTTCCCCCCCAGACACAGAGGGAGAGCAGTACTTC
>.|TRBD1|TRBV11-2|TRBJ1-2
CASSLDDSGGYGGYTF
TGTGCCAGCAGCCTAGACGATTCAGGGGGCTATGGAGGCTACACCTTC
>.|.|TRBV4-3|TRBJ2-7
CASSQDLGEVYEQYF
TGCGCCAGCAGCCAAGATCTGGGAGAGGTCTACGAGCAGTACTTC
>.|TRBD2|TRBV5-6|TRBJ2-7
CASSSKVLAGNEQYF
TGTGCCAGCAGCTCGAAGGTACTAGCGGGAAACGAGCAGTACTTC
>.|.|TRBV12-2|TRBJ2-1
CASFGLSYNEQFF
TGTGCAAGTTTTGGGCTATCGTACAATGAGCAGTTCTTC
>.|TRBD2|TRBV5-4|TRBJ2-2
CASSSGVSGRDGELFF
TGTGCCAGCAGCTCTGGTGTTAGCGGGAGGGACGGGGAGCTGTTTTTT
>.|.|TRBV6-5|TRBJ2-1
CASSYGAGSYNEQFF
TGTGCCAGCAGTTACGGGGCGGGATCCTACAATGAGCAGTTCTTC
>.|.|TRBV27|TRBJ2-7
CASSEGYEQYF
TGTGCCAGCAGTGAGGGCTACGAGCAGTACTTC
>.|.|TRBV6-1|TRBJ2-1
CASSEDRDNEQFF
TGTGCCAGCAGTGAAGACAGAGACAATGAGCAGTTCTTC
>.|TRBD1|TRBV5-4|TRBJ1-2
CASSLDAGQGRNGYTF
TGTGCCAGCAGCTTGGATGCTGGACAGGGAAGGAATGGCTACACCTTC
>.|TRBD2|TRBV7-9|TRBJ2-1
CASSLAAGEAGNEQFF
TGTGCCAGCAGCTTAGCGGCGGGAGAGGCAGGCAATGAGCAGTTCTTC
>.|TRBD2|TRBV29-1|TRBJ2-3
CSAPGTSRTDTQYF
TGCAGCGCTCCCGGGACTAGCAGAACAGATACGCAGTATTTT
>once|.|TRBV7-2|TRBJ2-2
CASSLGGGREDTGELFF
TGTGCCAGCAGCTTAGGCGGGGGCAGGGAGGACACCGGGGAGCTGTTTTTT
>once|TRBD2|TRBV28|TRBJ2-2
CASSPLLGSGRSHTGELFF
TGTGCCAGCAGTCCCCTATTGGGGAGCGGGAGGAGTCACACCGGGGAGCTGTTTTTT